This T cell receptor beta chain was found in a study of shared clonotypes between healthy human individuals. Findings and caveats of the study: Having only a few donors restricted how much genetic and exposure-history diversity was captured.

Those who donated were healthy HIV-negative adults, with no recent acute infections or vaccinations reported. Points on this clone: Its antigen is undetermined.

Unsorted PBMC replicate PCRs used roughly 300 ng DNA, around 29,000 T cell genomes. Under the authors' procedure: Sequence data from immunoSEQ were junction-only and lacked quality scores; consequently, filtering differed. Repertoires were generated with immunoSEQ multiplex PCR, while TCRdb's copy carries only in-frame clones and drops some. That table is the source of V, J and clone size, and D and trimming were worked out from the DNA. The table includes around 450,000 clones, around 75% detected once. Input material: PBMCs. The TCR originated in a middle-aged woman in good health. Some clones in this sample may be carry-over from other donors' samples.

Here the CDR3 reads CASSGPGNGRSPLHF. CDR3 DNA: TGTGCCAGCAGCGGCCCAGGGAATGGGAGATCACCCCTCCACTTT. The chain combines TRBV11-2 with TRBJ1-6; D perhaps matches TRBD1 (5 bases). The CDR3 extends over 15 amino acids. Per germline, CDR1 SGHAT and CDR2 FQNNGV. V was pared by 5 bases and J by 10 bases, with 18 bases between.